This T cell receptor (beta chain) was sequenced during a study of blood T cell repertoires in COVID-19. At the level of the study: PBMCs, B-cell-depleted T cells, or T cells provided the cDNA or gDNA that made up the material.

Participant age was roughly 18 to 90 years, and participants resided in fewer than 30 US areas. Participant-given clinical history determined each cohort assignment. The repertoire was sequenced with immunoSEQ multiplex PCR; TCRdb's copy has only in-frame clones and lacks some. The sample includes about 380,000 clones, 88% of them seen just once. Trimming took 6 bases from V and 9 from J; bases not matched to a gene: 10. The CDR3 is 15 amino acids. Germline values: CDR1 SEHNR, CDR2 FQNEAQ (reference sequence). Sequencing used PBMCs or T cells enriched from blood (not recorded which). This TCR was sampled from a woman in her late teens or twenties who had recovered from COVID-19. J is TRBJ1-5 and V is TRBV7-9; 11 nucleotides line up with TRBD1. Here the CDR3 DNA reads TGTGCCAGCAGTATGGGACAGGGGGGGACCGGGCCCCAGCATTTT. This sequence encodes CASSMGQGGTGPQHF.